Below are 29 T cell receptor beta chains sequenced from a single sample in a study of blood T cells in healthy people across ages. The second PCR ran about 7 to 12 cycles with a sample-barcoded 5' primer and J-beta primers. TCRdb reprocessed the 5' RACE reads via MiXCR and lists one record per CDR3 protein. Here the sample spans about 700,000 distinct CDR3 sequences, 32% being singletons. Sequenced sample: blood. Receptors originate from a woman aged 80 or older in good health.

As for this clonotype: At one of its ends the junction is not consistent with the germline gene, which may arise from a read error. V usage is TRBV6-1 and J usage is TRBJ2-4; D gene unclear. Germline CDR1 MNHNS, CDR2 SASEGT. The CDR3 runs to 15 residues. The CDR3 bases are TGTGCCAGCAGCCGTGGACCGGAATCCAAAAACATCCAGTACTTC. Its translation: CASSRGPESKNIQYF.

This clonotype was counted between two and nine times. The V gene is TRBV20-1, the J gene TRBJ1-5, with D perhaps matching TRBD1 (6 bases). The CDR3 runs 12 residues. Germline-derived CDR1 and CDR2 are DFQATT and SNEGSKA (reference sequence). The ends were cut back, 3 bases at V and 6 bases at J, with 9 bases in the middle. The CDR3 DNA follows: TGCAGTGCTAGCCCGGGGGCTCAGCCCCAGCATTTT. Its protein product is CSASPGAQPQHF.

This clonotype occurred many times. The chain links TRBV15 to TRBJ2-1, with 15 nucleotides matching TRBD2. V was pared by 0 bases and J by 2 bases, with 5 bases of the junction left unmatched. The CDR3 has 19 amino acids. CDR1 LNHNV and CDR2 YYDKDF come from the germline V gene (reference sequence). The CDR3 nucleotides read TGTGCCACCAGCAGAGATAGAGGGACTAGCGGGGGGCCCTACAATGAGCAGTTCTTC. It is translated as CATSRDRGTSGGPYNEQFF.

The J gene is TRBJ2-4, the V gene TRBV6-1; D gene uncertain. V shed 2 bases and J shed 0 bases, with 8 bases lying between them. Germline V gives CDR1 MNHNS, CDR2 SASEGT. The CDR3 has 15 amino acids. DNA of the CDR3: TGTGCCAGCAGTGAAATAAAGGGAGCCAAAAACATTCAGTACTTC. Translation: CASSEIKGAKNIQYF.

V usage is TRBV20-1 and J usage is TRBJ1-4; no definite D call. With 1 base removed from V and 7 bases from J, the gap between germline ends came to 10 bases. The CDR3 runs to 13 residues. CDR1 DFQATT and CDR2 SNEGSKA come from the germline V gene (reference sequence). CDR3 in DNA: TGCAGTGCTAGAGGGCAGCATAGTGAAAAACTGTTTTTT. Protein sequence: CSARGQHSEKLFF.

Points on this clonotype: The junction and the germline gene differ at one end; a read error may be behind it. The V and J genes are TRBV3-1 and TRBJ1-6; weak D call: TRBD1 (5 bases). The CDR3 contains 16 residues. Germline CDR1 is LGHDT and CDR2 is YNNKEL (reference sequence). CDR3 sequence: CVSSQGSRVGTAPLHF. The DNA for the CDR3 is TGTGTCAGCAGCCAAGGGAGCCGAGTAGGGACGGCACCCCTCCACTTT. The entire variable domain, with the rest obtained from reference TRBV3-1 and TRBJ1-6, is as follows: DTAVSQTPKYLVTQMGNDKSIKCEQNLGHDTMYWYKQDSKKFLKIMFSYNNKELIINETVPNRFSPKSPDKAHLNLHINSLELGDSAVYFCVSSQGSRVGTAPLHFGNGTRLTVT.

J is TRBJ2-2 and V is TRBV6-2 or TRBV6-3, with D perhaps matching TRBD2 (6 bases). V dropped 3 bases and J dropped 6 bases, with 11 bases sitting between them. CDR1 is MNHEY, CDR2 SVGEGT, per germline. The CDR3 covers 14 residues. This chain's CDR3 is CASSYGWGAGELFF. The CDR3 nucleotides are TGTGCCAGCAGTTATGGATGGGGGGCCGGGGAGCTGTTTTTT.

The table lists this clonotype with many counts. The chain joins TRBV7-8 to TRBJ1-2; D is undetermined. This CDR3 has 15 residues. In germline, CDR1 is SGHVS, CDR2 FQNEAQ. Trimming left V 2 bases short and J 4 bases short, with 14 bases between. The CDR3 DNA follows: TGTGCCAGCAGCTTACGACGAGAGTTGGGCTATGGCTACACCTTC. Encoded protein: CASSLRRELGYGYTF.

The rearrangement uses TRBV10-3 and TRBJ2-7; perhaps D is TRBD1 or TRBD2 (6 bases each). The germline gives CDR1 ENHRY, CDR2 SYGVKD. The V gene lost 5 bases and the J gene lost 3 bases, with 14 bases spanning the gap. The CDR3 runs 14 residues. CDR3 in amino acids: CAISPGALFYEQYF. Here the CDR3 DNA reads TGTGCCATCAGTCCGGGGGCCCTTTTCTACGAGCAGTACTTC.

This clonotype has a count of ten or more. The chain combines TRBV20-1 with TRBJ2-1; maybe TRBD2 (5 bases). The length of the CDR3 is 10 residues. The V end was cut by 7 bases, the J end by 7 bases, with 8 bases between. CDR1 and CDR2 (germline): DFQATT, SNEGSKA (reference sequence). The DNA of the CDR3 is TGCAGTGTAGCGAGAAATGAGCAGTTCTTC. The encoded protein is CSVARNEQFF.

In this sample, this clonotype turned up many times. The rearrangement links TRBV7-3 to TRBJ1-1; D gene unclear. In germline, CDR1 is SGHTA, CDR2 FQGTGA. V shed 3 bases and J shed 4 bases, with 9 bases lying between them. This CDR3 is built from 13 residues. The CDR3, as DNA: TGTGCCAGCAGCTTCCTGGCCGGCACTGAAGCTTTCTTT. Its protein is CASSFLAGTEAFF.

This clonotype was seen just once. The rearrangement links TRBV29-1 to TRBJ2-1; 12 bases agree with TRBD1. This CDR3 is 15 amino acids long. Germline V gene sequence: CDR1 SQVTM, CDR2 ANQGSEA. V gave up 3 bases and J gave up 6 bases; unmatched junction bases: 6. DNA for the CDR3: TGCAGCGTTGAGGGGGGACAGGGGGCGCGCAATGAGCAGTTCTTC. Protein: CSVEGGQGARNEQFF.

This clonotype was seen many times. This rearrangement joins TRBV4-1 to TRBJ2-7; TRBD2 matches 7 bases. CDR3 size: 14 residues. Germline V gene data show CDR1 as MGHRA and CDR2 as YSYEKL. Trimming took 2 bases from V and 0 from J; bases not matched to a gene: 1. DNA of the CDR3: TGCGCCAGCAGCCAATGGGACTACTCCTACGAGCAGTACTTC. Its protein product is CASSQWDYSYEQYF.

This clonotype came up a few times. J is TRBJ2-1 and V is TRBV20-1; D may be TRBD1 (6 bases). The CDR3 consists of 16 residues. Trimming stripped 3 bases from V and 6 bases from J, with 21 bases between. The germline V gene encodes CDR1 DFQATT and CDR2 SNEGSKA (reference sequence). CDR3 DNA: TGCAGTGCTAGTTGGTCAGCGGCAGGGGACGTCAATGAGCAGTTCTTC. Its translation: CSASWSAAGDVNEQFF.

This clonotype has a handful of counts. The chain uses TRBV20-1 and TRBJ2-1; D is undetermined. Between the trimmed V and J ends, which lost 3 bases and 6 bases, there was a span of 9 bases. The length of the CDR3 is 12 residues. The germline V gene encodes CDR1 DFQATT and CDR2 SNEGSKA (reference sequence). The CDR3, as DNA: TGCAGTGCTAGCCCTTTCACCAATGAGCAGTTCTTC. This codes for CSASPFTNEQFF.

Remarks on this clonotype: Relative to the germline gene, one junction end is altered; a read error may explain this. The V call is TRBV20-1, the J call TRBJ2-7; a possible D gene is TRBD1 (6 bases). This CDR3 spans 14 amino acids. CDR1 is DFQATT and CDR2 is SNEGSKA in the germline V gene (reference sequence). The CDR3 DNA sequence: TGCGGTGCCAGGCAGGGGCCGACCTACAATGAGCAGTACTTC. Amino acids: CGARQGPTYNEQYF.

The table lists this clonotype with many counts. The V and J genes are TRBV28 and TRBJ1-2; D is uncertain. Deletions cut 1 base from V and 8 bases from J, with 11 bases between. CDR3 length equals 13 residues. The germline CDR1 and CDR2 sequences are MDHEN and SYDVKM. The CDR3 loop reads CASSLSQPVGYTF. CDR3 DNA sequence: TGTGCCAGCAGTTTATCACAGCCAGTGGGCTACACCTTC.

The genes are TRBV7-3 and TRBJ2-2; D is perhaps TRBD2 (5 bases). The germline gives CDR1 SGHTA, CDR2 FQGTGA. CDR3 length: 15 residues. The V and J ends lost 3 bases and 4 bases respectively, with 12 bases between them. CDR3 DNA: TGTGCCAGCAGCTTCCGTCGGGGTGGCACCGGGGAGCTGTTTTTT. Amino acid sequence: CASSFRRGGTGELFF. The full variable domain, with the rest looked up from reference TRBV7-3 and TRBJ2-2, is GAGVSQTPSNKVTEKGKYVELRCDPISGHTALYWYRQSLGQGPEFLIYFQGTGAADDSGLPNDRFFAVRPEGSVSTLKIQRTERGDSAVYLCASSFRRGGTGELFFGEGSRLTVL.

The V and J genes are TRBV3-1 and TRBJ1-1; 8 bases agree with TRBD1. V shed 1 base, J shed 10 bases, and the junction held 5 bases outside the gene matches. The CDR3 length is 13 residues. The germline V gene encodes CDR1 LGHDT and CDR2 YNNKEL (reference sequence). The CDR3 DNA sequence: TGTGCCAGCAGCCAAGCAGGGGGCGAGGGAGCTTTCTTT. It yields the protein CASSQAGGEGAFF. Variable domain in full (rest from reference TRBV3-1 and TRBJ1-1): DTAVSQTPKYLVTQMGNDKSIKCEQNLGHDTMYWYKQDSKKFLKIMFSYNNKELIINETVPNRFSPKSPDKAHLNLHINSLELGDSAVYFCASSQAGGEGAFFGQGTRLTVV.

This clonotype was found once. CDR3 in DNA: TGCAGCGTTGTAGGGGGGAGGGACTCCTACGAGCAGTACTTC. This translates into CSVVGGRDSYEQYF. This rearrangement joins TRBV29-1 to TRBJ2-7; D possibly corresponds to TRBD2 (7 bases). The V end lost 4 bases, the J end lost 0 bases, and 13 bases lay between the germline ends. Looked up from germline, CDR1 is SQVTM and CDR2 is ANQGSEA. The CDR3 length is 14 residues.

The rearrangement uses TRBV15 and TRBJ1-2; D is undetermined. The V and J ends lost 3 bases and 4 bases respectively, with 9 bases between them. Germline V lookup: CDR1 LNHNV, CDR2 YYDKDF (reference sequence). This CDR3 has 13 residues. CDR3 sequence: CATSSLNRYGYTF. As DNA, the CDR3 is TGTGCCACCAGCAGCCTTAATCGCTATGGCTACACCTTC.

This clonotype was counted at least ten times. The rearrangement uses TRBV25-1 and TRBJ2-7, with D possibly matching TRBD2 (6 bases). The germline V gene has CDR1 MGHDK and CDR2 SYGVNS. V lost 4 bases and J 3 bases, leaving 22 bases between the germline ends. There are 17 residues in the CDR3. The CDR3 reads CASSAPPTRDWGYEQYF. In DNA, the CDR3 is TGTGCCAGCAGTGCCCCTCCTACCCGGGACTGGGGCTACGAGCAGTACTTC.

V usage is TRBV6-6 and J usage is TRBJ2-5; no definite D call. V was cut by 8 bases and J by 4 bases, with 11 bases left in between. Germline V gene sequence: CDR1 MNHNY, CDR2 SVGAGI (reference sequence). The CDR3 totals 12 residues. The CDR3 spells CASAPSGETQYF. In DNA, the CDR3 is TGTGCCAGCGCCCCATCGGGAGAGACCCAGTACTTC.

This clonotype came up many times. The chain has TRBV14 and TRBJ2-5; 9 bases align to TRBD1. Germline trimming cut 4 bases from V and 11 bases from J; bases unmatched to any gene: 8. Germline V lookup: CDR1 SGHDN, CDR2 FVKESK. The CDR3 extends over 13 amino acids. In DNA, the CDR3 is TGTGCCAGCAGCCCGACATGGACAGGGGAGCAGTACTTC. It specifies CASSPTWTGEQYF.

This clonotype has more than one count but fewer than ten. The gene calls are TRBV2 and TRBJ2-4, with D possibly being TRBD2 (6 bases). The closer fit of TRBJ2-7 to the DNA end suggests the J call may be wrong. Germline CDR1 reads SNHLY; CDR2 reads FYNNEI. The length of the CDR3 is 12 residues. CDR3 region: CASSDGSYEQYF. CDR3 DNA sequence: TGTGCCAGCAGTGACGGGAGCTACGAGCAGTACTTC.

This clonotype was observed at least ten times. This chain links TRBV10-3 with TRBJ2-1, with 15 bases identical to TRBD2. The length of the CDR3 is 15 residues. Trimming took 6 bases from V and 9 from J; bases not matched to a gene: 6. The V gene's germline CDR1 is ENHRY and CDR2 SYGVKD. Here the CDR3 reads CAIRGLAGGNGEQFF. The CDR3 DNA follows: TGTGCCATCAGGGGACTAGCGGGGGGAAACGGTGAGCAGTTCTTC.

The sample holds many counts of this clonotype. J is TRBJ2-3 and V is TRBV20-1; D gene unclear. Trimming pared 5 bases from V and 2 bases from J, leaving 14 bases between. The length of the CDR3 is 14 residues. The germline CDR1 and CDR2 sequences are DFQATT and SNEGSKA (reference sequence). CDR3 sequence reads: CSAWAFGTTDTQYF. The CDR3 DNA reads TGCAGTGCTTGGGCCTTCGGAACCACAGATACGCAGTATTTT.

The CDR3 loop reads CASRQGGNEQFF. The CDR3 coding sequence is TGTGCCAGTCGACAGGGGGGGAATGAGCAGTTCTTC. This rearrangement joins TRBV19 to TRBJ2-1, with 9 bases aligning to TRBD1. The CDR3 length is 12 residues. Trimming at V came to 8 bases and at J to 7 bases, leaving 3 bases not matched to a gene. CDR1 and CDR2 (germline): LNHDA, SQIVND (reference sequence).

This clonotype was found a few times. CDR3 protein: CSAKTDTSYGYTF. CDR3 nucleotide sequence: TGCAGTGCTAAGACGGATACGAGCTATGGCTACACCTTC. The chain uses TRBV20-1 and TRBJ1-2, with unresolved D. Germline V gene lookup returns CDR1 DFQATT and CDR2 SNEGSKA (reference sequence). With 4 bases removed from V and 4 bases from J, the gap between germline ends came to 13 bases. This CDR3 comprises 13 residues.